The 3 T cell receptor beta chains below were found in one sample sequenced in a study of cytomegalovirus exposure and HLA in healthy donors. Sequencing used immunoSEQ multiplex PCR; TCRdb keeps in-frame clones, though not all of them. The table lists 150,000 to 200,000 clones, around 86% of them singletons. Sequenced sample: PBMCs. All receptors come from a woman between 18 and 29 years old in good health and CMV-seronegative.

The CDR3 protein is CASSANPEAFF. The CDR3 bases are TGTGCCAGCAGCGCGAATCCGGAAGCTTTCTTT. The chain uses TRBV7-9 and TRBJ1-1; D is undetermined. Germline CDR1 and CDR2: SEHNR and FQNEAQ (reference sequence). CDR3 length: 11 amino acids. Trimming left V 5 bases short and J 8 bases short, with 9 bases between.

The chain links TRBV9 to TRBJ2-2, with D perhaps TRBD1 (5 bases). This CDR3 region has 16 residues. V lost 2 bases and J 1 base, leaving 12 bases between the germline ends. Germline-derived CDR1 and CDR2 are SGDLS and YYNGEE. The CDR3 DNA reads TGTGCCAGCAGCGTTCGGTGGACAAAGAACACCGGGGAGCTGTTTTTT. Protein product: CASSVRWTKNTGELFF.

V is TRBV7-2 and J is TRBJ2-5; D is perhaps TRBD1 (5 bases). The ends were cut back, 2 bases at V and 2 bases at J, with 9 bases in the middle. Germline CDR1 reads SGHTA; CDR2 reads FQGNSA. The CDR3 covers 14 residues. The CDR3 spells CASSLRRTQETQYF. The CDR3 nucleotides read TGTGCCAGCAGCTTAAGACGGACACAAGAGACCCAGTACTTC. The full variable domain, in which reference TRBV7-2 and TRBJ2-5 provide the parts outside the CDR3, is GAGVSQSPSNKVTEKGKDVELRCDPISGHTALYWYRQSLGQGLEFLIYFQGNSAPDKSGLPSDRFSAERTGGSVSTLTIQRTQQEDSAVYLCASSLRRTQETQYFGPGTRLLVL.